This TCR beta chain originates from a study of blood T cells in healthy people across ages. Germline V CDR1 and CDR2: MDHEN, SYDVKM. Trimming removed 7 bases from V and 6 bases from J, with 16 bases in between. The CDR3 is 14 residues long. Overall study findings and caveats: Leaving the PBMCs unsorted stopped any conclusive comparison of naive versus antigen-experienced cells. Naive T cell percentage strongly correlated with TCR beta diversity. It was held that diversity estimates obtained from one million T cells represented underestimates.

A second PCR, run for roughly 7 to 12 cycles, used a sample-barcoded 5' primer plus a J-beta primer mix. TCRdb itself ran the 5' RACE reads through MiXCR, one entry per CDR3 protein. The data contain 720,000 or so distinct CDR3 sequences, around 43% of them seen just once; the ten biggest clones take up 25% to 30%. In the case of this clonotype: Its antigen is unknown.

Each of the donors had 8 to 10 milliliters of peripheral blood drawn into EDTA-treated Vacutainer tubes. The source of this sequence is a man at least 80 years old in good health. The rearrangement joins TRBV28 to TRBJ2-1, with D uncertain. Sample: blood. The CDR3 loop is CASTLPSGANEQFF. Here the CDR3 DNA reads TGTGCCAGCACCCTACCGAGTGGTGCCAATGAGCAGTTCTTC.